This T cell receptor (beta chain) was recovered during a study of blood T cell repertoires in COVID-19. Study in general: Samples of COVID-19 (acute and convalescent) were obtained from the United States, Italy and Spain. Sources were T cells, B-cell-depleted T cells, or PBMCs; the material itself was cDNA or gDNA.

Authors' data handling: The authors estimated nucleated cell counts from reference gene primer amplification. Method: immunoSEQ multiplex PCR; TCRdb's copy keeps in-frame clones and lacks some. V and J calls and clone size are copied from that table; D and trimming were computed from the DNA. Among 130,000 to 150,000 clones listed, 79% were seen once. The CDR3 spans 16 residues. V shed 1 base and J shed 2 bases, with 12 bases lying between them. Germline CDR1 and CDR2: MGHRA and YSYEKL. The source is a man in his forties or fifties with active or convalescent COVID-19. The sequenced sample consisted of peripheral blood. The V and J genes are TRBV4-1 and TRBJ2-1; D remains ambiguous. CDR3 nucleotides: TGCGCCAGCAGCCAAGGTGGTGCTCTAACCTACAATGAGCAGTTCTTC. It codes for CASSQGGALTYNEQFF.